This TCR beta chain was observed in a study of T cell responses to AZD1222 COVID-19 vaccine. Using immunoSEQ multiplex PCR, the repertoire was profiled, and TCRdb retains in-frame clones only, with some absent. The table has more than 95,000 clones, about 90% seen once. Study-level results: As reported, nearly half of all spike-specific TCRs target variant regions that are unmutated.

There are 16 residues in the CDR3. CDR1 is SGHVS and CDR2 is FQNEAQ in the germline V gene. Losses at the gene ends were 3 bases for V and 8 bases for J; bases not matched to a gene: 11. In this sample, this clone turned up once. The antigen is unknown. The clonotype originates from an adult in good health. The V call is TRBV7-8, the J call TRBJ2-1; 9 nucleotides line up with TRBD1. Material: peripheral blood, obtained on day 0 of AZD1222 vaccination. The CDR3 DNA is TGTGCCAGCAGCTTGAACCGGGACAGGGCGTCCTATGAGCAGTTCTTC. It translates to CASSLNRDRASYEQFF.